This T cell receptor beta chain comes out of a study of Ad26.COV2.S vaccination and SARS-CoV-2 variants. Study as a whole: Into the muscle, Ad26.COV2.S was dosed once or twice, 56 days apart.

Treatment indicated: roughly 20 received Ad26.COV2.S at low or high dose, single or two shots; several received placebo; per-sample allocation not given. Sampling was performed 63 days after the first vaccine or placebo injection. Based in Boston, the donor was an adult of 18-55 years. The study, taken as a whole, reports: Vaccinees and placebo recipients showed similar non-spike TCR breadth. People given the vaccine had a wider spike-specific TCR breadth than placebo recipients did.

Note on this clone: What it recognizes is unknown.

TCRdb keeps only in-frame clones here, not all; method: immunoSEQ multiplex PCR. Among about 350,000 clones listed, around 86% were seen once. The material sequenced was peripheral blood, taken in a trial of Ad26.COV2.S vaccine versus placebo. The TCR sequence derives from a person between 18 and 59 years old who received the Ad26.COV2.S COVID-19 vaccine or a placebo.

In nucleotides, the CDR3 is TGCGCCAGCAGCTTGGGACTAGCGGGGAACGCAGGAACAGATACGCAGTATTTT. This codes for CASSLGLAGNAGTDTQYF. This chain links TRBV5-1 with TRBJ2-3; 11 bases line up with TRBD2. There are 18 residues in the CDR3. Germline CDR1 reads SGHRS; CDR2 reads YFSETQ. V lost 0 bases to trimming and J lost 3 bases; unmatched junction nucleotides: 9.